This T cell receptor (beta chain) was found in a study of shared clonotypes between healthy human individuals. Naive CD8 populations comprised CD45RO-negative cells positively selected for CCR7, excluding terminally differentiated effector memory CD45RA+ cells. Here immunoSEQ multiplex PCR was the method, and the copy in TCRdb shows in-frame clones only, minus some. The top ten hold roughly 1% of the sample, which has just over 2,000,000 clones, just under 95% seen once. Trimming at V came to 0 bases and at J to 9 bases, leaving 3 bases not matched to a gene. The V gene's germline CDR1 is LGHNA and CDR2 YNFKEQ. The CDR3 totals 15 residues. This clone was found once.

The chain carries TRBV4-2 and TRBJ1-6, with 9 bases matching TRBD1. Sample: naive CD8+ T cells sorted from blood. The clonotype comes from a man aged 18 to 35 in good health. CDR3 sequence reads: CASSQDRQGGSPLHF. The CDR3 coding sequence is TGTGCCAGCAGCCAAGACCGACAGGGGGGTTCACCCCTCCACTTT.